This T cell receptor (beta chain) derives from a study of response to subunit inactivated influenza vaccine. Study outcomes and limitations: Researchers suggested that each seasonal influenza vaccination recruits few new T cells.

Germline CDR1 MNHEY, CDR2 SVGAGI. The length of the CDR3 is 15 residues. Points on this clonotype: The target antigen is unknown. The germline gene is not matched at one end of the junction; a read error may be the cause.

TCRdb re-called the RT-PCR reads with MiXCR, one entry per CDR3 protein. The table includes 650,000 to 800,000 distinct CDR3 sequences, approximately 14% detected once. This material consisted of PBMCs from blood, taken 14 to 15 days before vaccination. The gene calls are TRBV6-5 and TRBJ2-2; D might be TRBD1 or TRBD2, each matching 5 bases. The sequence derives from a man in his fifties who received an inactivated influenza vaccine. Written as DNA, the CDR3 is TGTGCCAGCTGTTACTCCCCGGGACACACCGGGGAGCTGTTTTTT. Encoded protein: CASCYSPGHTGELFF.